These T cell receptor beta chains were read from a single sample in a study of long-term antiretroviral therapy in people with HIV. Sequencing used immunoSEQ multiplex PCR; TCRdb keeps in-frame clones, though not all of them. The sample contains more than 25,000 clones, about 90% of which appear only once. The source material was unsorted PBMCs, sampled 2 years after starting antiretroviral therapy. These receptors originate from a man in his fifties or sixties with HIV. CDR3s leave out the opening cysteine and the closing phenylalanine or tryptophan.

>TRBV7-3|TRBJ1-1
ASSYQMNTEAF
>TRBV7-2|TRBJ1-2
ASSLALGGYT
>TRBV7-2|TRBJ1-2
ASSLVEGQGGYT
>TRBV19|TRBJ2-5
ASSLDGTGVEETQY
>TRBV7-9|TRBJ2-5
ASSLWDQETQY
>TRBV15|TRBJ1-2
ATSRDRRGQGARDYGYT
>TRBV20-1|TRBJ1-3
SARGDDAIY
>TRBV6-6|TRBJ1-3
ASRPDRGGDTIY
>TRBV2|TRBJ2-5
ASNTPGQPQETQY
>TRBV28|TRBJ1-1
ASTRGGHGGTEAF
>TRBV5-4|TRBJ1-2
ASSDGDRGVGGYT
>TRBV27|TRBJ2-7
ASSLGYEQY
>TRBV28|TRBJ2-3
ASSLGDRGSTDTQY
>TRBV19|TRBJ2-5
ASRRGPGEGETQY
>TRBV15|TRBJ2-5
ATGTWTGASETQY